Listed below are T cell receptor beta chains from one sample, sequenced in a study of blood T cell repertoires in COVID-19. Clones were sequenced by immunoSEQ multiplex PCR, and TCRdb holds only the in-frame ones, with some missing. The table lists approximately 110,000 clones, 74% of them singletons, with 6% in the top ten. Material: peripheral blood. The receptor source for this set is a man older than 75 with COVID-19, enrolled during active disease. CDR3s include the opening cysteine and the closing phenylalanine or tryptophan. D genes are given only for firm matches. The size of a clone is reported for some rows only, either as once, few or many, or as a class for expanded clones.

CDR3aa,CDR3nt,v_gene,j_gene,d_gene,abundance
CASSLGGQGPVNTEAFF,TGTGCCAGCAGCTTGGGTGGACAGGGCCCGGTGAACACTGAAGCTTTCTTT,TRBV5-4,TRBJ1-1,TRBD1,NA
CASSLRLALNSYNEQFF,TGTGCCAGCAGCCTTCGGCTAGCGTTAAATTCCTACAATGAGCAGTTCTTC,TRBV4-2,TRBJ2-1,NA,NA
CASSTEVLVF,TGTGCCAGCAGCACAGAAGTCTTAGTCTTC,TRBV7-8,TRBJ2-1,NA,NA
CASSLEAGIYQPQHF,TGTGCCAGCAGTTTAGAGGCAGGGATTTATCAGCCCCAGCATTTT,TRBV27,TRBJ1-5,NA,NA
CASSRDFGPNSPLHF,TGTGCCAGCAGTCGGGACTTCGGCCCAAATTCACCCCTCCACTTT,TRBV11-1,TRBJ1-6,NA,NA
CASSPVRGRSAGELFF,TGTGCCAGCTCACCAGTCCGCGGGAGATCTGCCGGGGAGCTGTTTTTT,TRBV18,TRBJ2-2,TRBD2,NA
CATSDLRGGSETQYF,TGTGCCACCAGTGATTTGAGGGGAGGGTCGGAGACCCAGTACTTC,TRBV24-1,TRBJ2-5,TRBD2,NA
CASSAGISTQETQYF,TGTGCCAGCAGCGCGGGAATTTCAACCCAAGAGACCCAGTACTTC,TRBV7-2,TRBJ2-5,NA,NA
CASSQDWRLGSGANVLTF,TGCGCCAGCAGCCAAGATTGGCGACTAGGATCTGGGGCCAACGTCCTGACTTTC,TRBV4-3,TRBJ2-6,NA,NA
CASSPDRSNTGELFF,TGTGCCAGCAGCCCGGACAGGTCGAACACCGGGGAGCTGTTTTTT,TRBV28,TRBJ2-2,TRBD1,few
CASSQGAGAGYQETQYF,TGTGCCAGCAGCCAAGGGGCGGGAGCCGGGTACCAAGAGACCCAGTACTTC,TRBV4-2,TRBJ2-5,TRBD2,NA
CASSPQGSGELFF,TGTGCCAGCAGTCCTCAGGGGTCCGGGGAGCTGTTTTTT,TRBV6-6,TRBJ2-2,NA,NA
CAIRAGATNEKLFF,TGTGCCATCAGAGCGGGAGCAACTAATGAAAAACTGTTTTTT,TRBV10-3,TRBJ1-4,NA,NA
CASSQVPSGSYEQYF,TGCGCCAGCAGCCAAGTCCCTAGCGGGAGCTACGAGCAGTACTTC,TRBV4-3,TRBJ2-7,TRBD2,many
CASSQDHQGAFGNTIYF,TGCGCCAGCAGCCAAGATCACCAGGGGGCCTTTGGAAACACCATATATTTT,TRBV4-1,TRBJ1-3,TRBD1,once
CASSKTGNYQPQHF,TGTGCCAGCAGTAAGACAGGGAACTATCAGCCCCAGCATTTT,TRBV6-5,TRBJ1-5,TRBD1,few
CSASPWDRVDEQYF,TGCAGTGCTAGTCCCTGGGACAGGGTCGACGAGCAGTACTTC,TRBV20-1,TRBJ2-7,TRBD1,NA
CASSSSEKRYF,TGTGCCAGCAGCTCTAGCGAGAAGCGGTATTTT,TRBV6-6,TRBJ2-3,NA,NA
CASSLDSLKGELFF,TGTGCCAGCAGCTTGGACAGTTTAAAAGGGGAGCTGTTTTTT,TRBV5-4,TRBJ2-2,NA,NA
CSPAQGPCCNEKLFF,TGCAGCCCCGCGCAGGGGCCCTGCTGTAATGAAAAACTGTTTTTT,TRBV29-1,TRBJ1-4,NA,few
CASSLVTQQETQYF,TGTGCCAGCAGCTTAGTCACACAGCAAGAGACCCAGTACTTC,TRBV11-2,TRBJ2-5,NA,NA
CATSGRTSGAPRNEQFF,TGTGCCACCAGCGGAAGGACTAGCGGGGCCCCCCGCAATGAGCAGTTCTTC,TRBV15,TRBJ2-1,TRBD2,NA
CASSLGLARNEQFF,TGTGCCAGCAGCTTGGGCCTAGCTCGCAATGAGCAGTTCTTC,TRBV5-4,TRBJ2-1,NA,NA
CATPGYQETQYF,TGTGCCACCCCGGGGTACCAAGAGACCCAGTACTTC,TRBV24-1,TRBJ2-5,NA,NA
CASSLNLAGANEQFF,TGTGCCAGCAGCTTAAATCTAGCGGGAGCAAATGAGCAGTTCTTC,TRBV5-5,TRBJ2-1,TRBD2,NA
CASSPGQGTDTQYF,TGTGCCAGCAGTCCGGGACAGGGGACAGATACGCAGTATTTT,TRBV28,TRBJ2-3,TRBD1,NA
CASSLEGGPVNIQYF,TGTGCCAGCAGCTTGGAAGGGGGCCCCGTAAACATTCAGTACTTC,TRBV7-8,TRBJ2-4,TRBD1,few
CASREGGISQPQHF,TGTGCCAGCAGGGAGGGAGGGATAAGTCAGCCCCAGCATTTT,TRBV28,TRBJ1-5,NA,NA